The 8 T cell receptor beta chains listed next were all sequenced from one sample in a study of T cell responses to AZD1222 COVID-19 vaccine. Profiled with immunoSEQ multiplex PCR; TCRdb holds only in-frame clones, not every one. The sample contains roughly 140,000 clones, around nine tenths of which appear only once. The sequenced sample was peripheral blood, obtained on day 0 of MenACWY control vaccination. Receptors were obtained from an adult in good health.

The CDR3 is CAWGPRADSPLHF. CDR3 nucleotide sequence: TGTGCCTGGGGGCCGAGGGCGGATTCACCCCTCCACTTT. The chain couples TRBV30 to TRBJ1-6; no reliable D call. V was clipped by 5 bases and J by 8 bases, with 13 bases between them. CDR1 is GTSNPN, CDR2 SVGIG, per germline (reference sequence). The CDR3 is 13 residues long.

Only one count was recorded for this clone. The V and J genes are TRBV5-6 and TRBJ1-4; D unclear. This CDR3 spans 14 amino acids. V shed 1 base and J shed 7 bases, with 11 bases lying between them. CDR1 is SGHDT, CDR2 YYEEEE, per germline. The CDR3 DNA follows: TGTGCCAGCAGCTTGCCCAGCGCCGGTGAAAAACTGTTTTTT. The encoded protein is CASSLPSAGEKLFF. Using reference TRBV5-6 and TRBJ1-4 for the parts outside the CDR3, the full variable domain is DAGVTQSPTHLIKTRGQQVTLRCSPKSGHDTVSWYQQALGQGPQFIFQYYEEEERQRGNFPDRFSGHQFPNYSSELNVNALLLGDSALYLCASSLPSAGEKLFFGSGTQLSVL.

The genes are TRBV5-1 and TRBJ2-5, with D tentatively TRBD2 (5 bases). The V and J ends lost 2 bases and 3 bases respectively, with 20 bases between them. Germline loops: CDR1 SGHRS, CDR2 YFSETQ. The CDR3 contains 17 residues. In DNA, the CDR3 is TGCGCCAGCAGCTTACCCAGTCGGGGTTTGTGGGAAGAGACCCAGTACTTC. The encoded protein is CASSLPSRGLWEETQYF.

V is TRBV18 and J is TRBJ1-3; D might be TRBD1 (5 bases). V lost 1 base and J 0 bases, leaving 7 bases between the germline ends. Germline values: CDR1 KGHSH, CDR2 LQKENI. This CDR3 has 15 residues. The CDR3 DNA is TGTGCCAGCTCACCACAGGGGAGCTCTGGAAACACCATATATTTT. Translated: CASSPQGSSGNTIYF.

This clone was found once. The V and J genes are TRBV30 and TRBJ1-2, with D tentatively TRBD1 (6 bases). Per germline, CDR1 GTSNPN and CDR2 SVGIG (reference sequence). V was pared by 0 bases and J by 8 bases, with 10 bases between. This CDR3 is 12 amino acids long. CDR3: CAWSVSQGGYTF. CDR3 sequence (DNA): TGTGCCTGGAGTGTATCCCAGGGGGGCTACACCTTC. The variable domain in full, with the rest retrieved from reference TRBV30 and TRBJ1-2, is SQTIHQWPATLVQPVGSPLSLECTVEGTSNPNLYWYRQAAGRGLQLLFYSVGIGQISSEVPQNLSASRPQDRQFILSSKKLLLSDSGFYLCAWSVSQGGYTFGSGTRLTVV.

This clone was detected only once. CDR3 residues: CASSLVASGNTGELFF. The CDR3 bases are TGTGCCAGCAGCTTGGTGGCTAGCGGCAACACCGGGGAGCTGTTTTTT. The rearrangement joins TRBV5-4 to TRBJ2-2; the match to TRBD2 covers 7 bases. Trimming removed 0 bases from V and 2 bases from J; junction bases left unmatched: 4. Germline V CDR1 and CDR2: SGHNT, YYREEE (reference sequence). The CDR3 is 16 residues long.

This chain connects TRBV7-6 to TRBJ1-1; a weak D match, TRBD1 (5 bases). The germline V and J ends were trimmed by 5 bases and 6 bases, with 10 bases remaining between them. Germline V CDR1 and CDR2: SGHVS, FNYEAQ. The CDR3 spans 12 residues. The CDR3 loop reads CASSLRGAEAFF. CDR3 coding DNA: TGTGCCAGCAGCCTCCGGGGGGCTGAAGCTTTCTTT.

The chain has TRBV19 and TRBJ1-1; a possible D gene is TRBD1 (6 bases). The V end was cut by 7 bases, the J end by 1 base, with 19 bases between. CDR1 and CDR2 from the germline V gene are LNHDA and SQIVND (reference sequence). There are 16 residues in the CDR3. For the CDR3, the DNA is TGTGCCAGTACTGCAACTGCCGGGACAACGAACACTGAAGCTTTCTTT. Protein product: CASTATAGTTNTEAFF.